These 16 T cell receptor beta chains were all obtained from the same sample, sequenced in a study of T cell changes during pregnancy in multiple sclerosis. The protocol was immunoSEQ multiplex PCR, while the TCRdb copy is restricted to in-frame clones and leaves out a portion. The table includes approximately 93,000 clones, 91% detected once. The sequenced sample was peripheral blood, obtained in the first trimester of pregnancy. Source of these receptors: a female donor in good health, enrolled as a control in a pregnancy study.

The genes are TRBV9 and TRBJ2-4, with 7 bases identical to TRBD2. CDR3 length: 16 amino acids. CDR1 SGDLS and CDR2 YYNGEE come from the germline V gene. With 2 bases clipped from V and 0 bases from J, the junction kept 5 bases outside the gene matches. DNA of the CDR3: TGTGCCAGCAGCGTGGGGGGGGGATTAGCCAAAAACATTCAGTACTTC. The encoded protein is CASSVGGGLAKNIQYF.

The V call is TRBV9, the J call TRBJ2-3, with D tentatively TRBD2 (6 bases). Trimming removed 4 bases from V and 5 bases from J, with 17 bases in between. Germline CDR1 and CDR2: SGDLS and YYNGEE. This CDR3 is 15 amino acids long. CDR3 DNA: TGTGCCAGCAGCCAAATGGGGCGGGGAGGAGATACGCAGTATTTT. It codes for CASSQMGRGGDTQYF.

The chain joins TRBV7-2 to TRBJ2-4; D perhaps matches TRBD2 (6 bases). The CDR3 contains 16 residues. V lost 1 base, J lost 0 bases, and 10 bases lay in between. Germline lookup yields CDR1 SGHTA and CDR2 FQGNSA. CDR3 nucleotide sequence: TGTGCCAGCAGCTTAGGAGGCGGGGTAGCCAAAAACATTCAGTACTTC. Its protein product is CASSLGGGVAKNIQYF.

J is TRBJ1-1 and V is TRBV19; D is perhaps TRBD1 (6 bases). V lost 5 bases and J lost 1, with 8 bases in between. The CDR3 totals 13 residues. From germline, CDR1 is LNHDA and CDR2 SQIVND (reference sequence). The CDR3 is CASSWDTNTEAFF. In nucleotides, the CDR3 is TGTGCCAGTAGTTGGGACACGAACACTGAAGCTTTCTTT.

CDR3: CASSKRRTSADTQYF. The CDR3 DNA reads TGTGCCAGCAGCAAAAGAAGGACTAGCGCAGATACGCAGTATTTT. The rearrangement links TRBV11-1 to TRBJ2-3, with TRBD2 matching over 9 bases. Unmatched junction bases numbered 7, after V lost 5 bases and J lost 4 bases. CDR3 length: 15 residues. CDR1 and CDR2 (germline): SGHAT, FQDESV (reference sequence).

The rearrangement uses TRBV5-4 and TRBJ2-3; no reliable D call. CDR3 length: 13 amino acids. The germline CDR1 and CDR2 sequences are SGHNT and YYREEE (reference sequence). Trimming stripped 0 bases from V and 1 base from J, with 3 bases between. CDR3 amino acids: CASSLGGTDTQYF. CDR3 bases: TGTGCCAGCAGCTTGGGAGGCACAGATACGCAGTATTTT.

V gene TRBV2 combines with J gene TRBJ2-5; possibly TRBD2 for D (6 bases). Deletions cut 1 base from V and 2 bases from J, with 11 bases between. The CDR3 consists of 15 residues. Germline-derived CDR1 and CDR2 are SNHLY and FYNNEI. In nucleotides, the CDR3 is TGTGCCAGCAGTGAAGGGGGGGTCCCACAAGAGACCCAGTACTTC. It encodes CASSEGGVPQETQYF.

The chain is built from TRBV9 and TRBJ2-2; 10 nucleotides match TRBD1. From germline, CDR1 is SGDLS and CDR2 YYNGEE. This CDR3 is built from 16 residues. J gave up 5 bases and V 0 bases, and 4 bases lay outside the gene matches. Here the CDR3 DNA reads TGTGCCAGCAGCGTAGTGGGACAGGGGCTGACCGGGGAGCTGTTTTTT. Its translation: CASSVVGQGLTGELFF.

The V call is TRBV7-9, the J call TRBJ2-7, with 9 bases matching TRBD1. Germline CDR1 SEHNR, CDR2 FQNEAQ (reference sequence). This CDR3 has 15 amino acids. V gave up 5 bases and J gave up 8 bases; unmatched junction bases: 13. The CDR3 sequence is CASSTGTGPPLQQYF. CDR3 bases: TGTGCCAGCAGCACCGGGACAGGGCCCCCCCTACAGCAGTACTTC.

This rearrangement joins TRBV7-2 to TRBJ2-7, with D perhaps TRBD1 (6 bases). CDR3 length equals 14 residues. V lost 5 bases to trimming and J lost 3 bases, with 14 bases between them. CDR1 is SGHTA and CDR2 is FQGNSA in the germline V gene. The CDR3 coding sequence is TGTGCCAGCAGCCAACAGGGCCAGATCTACGAGCAGTACTTC. This translates into CASSQQGQIYEQYF.

The chain is built from TRBV6-5 and TRBJ1-6; D remains ambiguous. V lost 8 bases and J lost 8, with 13 bases in between. Germline CDR1 and CDR2: MNHEY and SVGAGI. This CDR3 has 13 amino acids. The CDR3 bases are TGTGCCAGCTCCCGGGAAGGGTATTCACCCCTCCACTTT. Translation gives CASSREGYSPLHF.

The genes are TRBV28 and TRBJ2-2; tentative D call: TRBD2 (5 bases). V shed 6 bases and J shed 5 bases, with 13 bases lying between them. Germline V gives CDR1 MDHEN, CDR2 SYDVKM. This CDR3 is 14 amino acids long. The CDR3 reads CASSPRENTGELFF. The CDR3 DNA is TGTGCCAGCAGCCCGAGGGAAAATACCGGGGAGCTGTTTTTT.

V is TRBV28 and J is TRBJ1-4, with 8 bases identical to TRBD1. J lost 10 bases, V lost 6 bases, and 10 bases had no gene match. This CDR3 is 14 amino acids long. Germline CDR1 MDHEN, CDR2 SYDVKM. CDR3 in amino acids: CASSLGQVARKLFF. CDR3 DNA sequence: TGTGCCAGCAGCCTGGGACAGGTGGCGCGAAAACTGTTTTTT.

The chain uses TRBV9 and TRBJ1-2; D perhaps matches TRBD1 (5 bases). This CDR3 is 12 amino acids long. In germline, CDR1 is SGDLS, CDR2 YYNGEE. The V end lost 4 bases, the J end lost 6 bases, and 10 bases lay between the germline ends. The DNA for the CDR3 is TGTGCCAGCAGCTCCCGGGGGGATGGCTACACCTTC. This sequence encodes CASSSRGDGYTF.

The chain combines TRBV4-1 with TRBJ1-1; D is uncertain. This CDR3 contains 14 residues. Germline V gives CDR1 MGHRA, CDR2 YSYEKL. Trimming cost V 1 base and J 0 bases, with 6 bases left between them. CDR3 amino acids: CASSQGLLNTEAFF. In DNA, the CDR3 is TGCGCCAGCAGCCAAGGACTCCTGAACACTGAAGCTTTCTTT.

This sequence joins TRBV20-1 and TRBJ2-7; D is unresolved. The germline V gene has CDR1 DFQATT and CDR2 SNEGSKA (reference sequence). CDR3 size: 11 residues. Trimming removed 1 base from V and 3 bases from J, with 4 bases in between. The CDR3 spells CSARVGYEQYF. The CDR3 DNA reads as TGCAGTGCTAGAGTCGGCTACGAGCAGTACTTC.